Shown below are 27 T cell receptor beta chains from a single sample sequenced in a study of CD4 T cells in relation to SARS-CoV-2 and coronaviruses. Libraries were prepared by immunoSEQ multiplex PCR; TCRdb keeps only in-frame clonotypes and omits some of them. The sample yields tens of thousands of clones, around 90% seen once. Material for sequencing was naive CD4+ T cells from PBMCs. Subset specified: naive CD4+ T cells isolated by negative enrichment. Receptors originate from an adult with COVID-19.

V is TRBV6-5 and J is TRBJ2-1, with D perhaps being TRBD1 or TRBD2 (5 bases each). The CDR3 covers 15 residues. The germline CDR1 and CDR2 sequences are MNHEY and SVGAGI. The V end was cut by 6 bases, the J end by 3 bases, with 15 bases between. CDR3 loop: CASRHRDDGYNEQFF. In DNA, the CDR3 is TGTGCCAGCAGGCATCGGGACGACGGCTACAATGAGCAGTTCTTC.

CDR3 protein: CASSVLLGYEQFF. In DNA, the CDR3 is TGTGCCAGCAGCGTACTACTAGGCTATGAGCAGTTCTTC. V is TRBV12-3 or TRBV12-4 and J is TRBJ2-1; weak D call: TRBD2 (5 bases). The CDR3 runs 13 residues. V was cut by 6 bases and J by 8 bases, with 14 bases left in between.

The chain carries TRBV18 and TRBJ2-7, with no clear D. CDR1 and CDR2 from the germline V gene are KGHSH and LQKENI. CDR3 length: 14 amino acids. V dropped 0 bases and J dropped 2 bases, with 8 bases sitting between them. The CDR3 loop is CASSPPGNPYEQYF. For the CDR3, the DNA is TGTGCCAGCTCACCACCAGGCAACCCCTACGAGCAGTACTTC.

The chain's CDR3 is CASSLDLAGGPGGEQYF. CDR3 coding DNA: TGTGCCAGCAGCTTAGACCTAGCGGGAGGGCCAGGGGGCGAGCAGTACTTC. The V call is TRBV11-2, the J call TRBJ2-7, with TRBD2 matching over 12 bases. J was trimmed by 6 bases and V by 0 bases; bases with no gene match: 9. In germline, CDR1 is SGHAT, CDR2 FQNNGV. The CDR3 is made up of 17 amino acids.

The CDR3 region is CASSIPPGQGRAKNIQYF. CDR3 DNA: TGTGCCAGCAGCATCCCCCCAGGGCAGGGGCGAGCCAAAAACATTCAGTACTTC. This chain joins TRBV7-9 and TRBJ2-4, with a tentative D call TRBD1 (6 bases). V lost 5 bases and J 0 bases, leaving 20 bases between the germline ends. Germline assignment: CDR1 SEHNR and CDR2 FQNEAQ (reference sequence). This CDR3 comprises 18 residues.

The gene calls are TRBV2 and TRBJ2-5, with 9 bases that match TRBD2. The CDR3 consists of 15 residues. Germline V gene data show CDR1 as SNHLY and CDR2 as FYNNEI. V shed 7 bases and J 9 bases; nucleotides not matched to a gene: 15. The CDR3 DNA sequence: TGTGCCAGCATTGGGATGGTAGCGGGGGTGCTGCCCCAGTACTTC. Translated, it gives CASIGMVAGVLPQYF.

This rearrangement joins TRBV7-9 to TRBJ1-5; D is uncertain. The CDR3 loop spans 13 amino acids. In germline, CDR1 is SEHNR, CDR2 FQNEAQ (reference sequence). V lost 3 bases and J 0 bases, leaving 3 bases between the germline ends. The CDR3 nucleotides read TGTGCCAGCAGCTTTAATAGCAATCAGCCCCAGCATTTT. Translated: CASSFNSNQPQHF.

V and J are TRBV15 and TRBJ2-7, with 10 bases matching TRBD2. CDR3 size: 16 residues. In germline, CDR1 is LNHNV, CDR2 YYDKDF (reference sequence). Unmatched junction bases numbered 12, after V lost 3 bases and J lost 7 bases. CDR3 amino acids: CATSSGASGSVYEQYF. CDR3 DNA sequence: TGTGCCACCAGCAGCGGAGCTAGCGGGAGTGTATATGAGCAGTACTTC. Using reference TRBV15 and TRBJ2-7 for the parts outside the CDR3, the full variable domain is DAMVIQNPRYQVTQFGKPVTLSCSQTLNHNVMYWYQQKSSQAPKLLFHYYDKDFNNEADTPDNFQSRRPNTSFCFLDIRSPGLGDTAMYLCATSSGASGSVYEQYFGPGTRLTVT.

V usage is TRBV5-1 and J usage is TRBJ1-1; possible D gene TRBD1, 5 bases. Trimming removed 0 bases at V and 1 base at J, with 7 bases between. The CDR3 length is 14 residues. Germline V lookup: CDR1 SGHRS, CDR2 YFSETQ. The chain's CDR3 is CASSLAGPNTEAFF. CDR3 coding DNA: TGCGCCAGCAGCTTGGCAGGGCCGAACACTGAAGCTTTCTTT.

The rearrangement uses TRBV2 and TRBJ2-3; 14 bases align to TRBD2. Unmatched junction bases numbered 6, after V lost 4 bases and J lost 6 bases. Germline CDR1 SNHLY, CDR2 FYNNEI. This CDR3 has 16 amino acids. CDR3 region: CASSATSGRATDTQYF. In DNA, the CDR3 is TGTGCCAGCAGTGCGACTAGCGGGAGGGCCACGGATACGCAGTATTTT.

The rearrangement links TRBV29-1 to TRBJ1-1; possible D gene TRBD1, 5 bases. V lost 3 bases and J lost 4, with 9 bases in between. Per germline, CDR1 SQVTM and CDR2 ANQGSEA. This CDR3 region has 12 residues. The CDR3 sequence is CSVERGGTEAFF. DNA of the CDR3: TGCAGCGTTGAGAGGGGTGGCACTGAAGCTTTCTTT.

The V call is TRBV30, the J call TRBJ1-6; 9 bases map to TRBD1. This CDR3 comprises 14 residues. The germline gives CDR1 GTSNPN, CDR2 SVGIG (reference sequence). V lost 2 bases and J lost 8; bases outside the gene matches: 4. CDR3: CAWSLRTGDSPLHF. Written as DNA, the CDR3 is TGTGCCTGGAGTCTTCGGACAGGGGATTCACCCCTCCACTTT.

The chain employs TRBV24-1 and TRBJ2-3, with D possibly being TRBD2 (6 bases). The CDR3 loop spans 14 amino acids. Germline CDR1 KGHDR, CDR2 SFDVKD. Between the trimmed V and J ends, which lost 4 bases and 3 bases, there was a span of 10 bases. The CDR3 loop reads CATSEPGGTDTQYF. Written as DNA, the CDR3 is TGTGCCACCAGTGAACCCGGGGGAACAGATACGCAGTATTTT.

The V call is TRBV9, the J call TRBJ2-7; 8 bases are a match to TRBD2. Germline loops: CDR1 SGDLS, CDR2 YYNGEE. The junction had 6 bases not matched to a gene; V was cut back by 0 bases and J by 4 bases. The CDR3 is 15 amino acids. The CDR3 loop reads CASSVGGGRSYEQYF. Written as DNA, the CDR3 is TGTGCCAGCAGCGTAGGGGGCGGGAGGAGTTACGAGCAGTACTTC.

This clone came up once. J is TRBJ2-7 and V is TRBV4-1; 10 bases fit TRBD2. Germline assignment: CDR1 MGHRA and CDR2 YSYEKL. V dropped 0 bases and J dropped 1; count of bases not matched to a gene: 15. CDR3 length: 20 amino acids. CDR3 nucleotide sequence: TGCGCCAGCAGCCAAGACCCTCAACGGGCTCTAGCGGGAGATTCCTACGAGCAGTACTTC. This gives the protein CASSQDPQRALAGDSYEQYF.

The V and J genes are TRBV21-1 and TRBJ2-7; the table's D gene call, TRBD2, was not cross checked with the DNA. TRBV21-1 counts as a pseudogene. The CDR3 extends over 20 amino acids. CDR3 amino acids: CASSTLKGYGSTRVTYEQYF. CDR3 in DNA: TGTGCCAGCAGCACCTTAAAAGGCTATGGTTCGACTAGGGTCACCTACGAGCAGTACTTC.

The chain combines TRBV2 with TRBJ1-6; weak D call: TRBD1 (5 bases). There are 16 residues in the CDR3. Trimming removed 5 bases from V and 5 bases from J, with 16 bases in between. CDR1 and CDR2 from the germline V gene are SNHLY and FYNNEI. CDR3 sequence reads: CASSLDTLRNNSPLHF. The CDR3 DNA follows: TGTGCCAGCAGTCTGGACACCCTTAGAAATAATTCACCCCTCCACTTT.

V is TRBV12-2 and J is TRBJ1-4; TRBD1 was called by the table and not checked on the DNA. TRBV12-2 is a recognized pseudogene. The CDR3 length is 16 residues. The CDR3 DNA reads as TGTGCAAGTCGCTTAGCTTACAGGTCAACTAATGAAAAACTGTTTTTT. Its translation: CASRLAYRSTNEKLFF.

The J gene is TRBJ2-5, the V gene TRBV18; TRBD1 is a possible D gene (6 bases). CDR3 length: 15 amino acids. Trimming left V 2 bases short and J 5 bases short, with 15 bases between. The germline V gene encodes CDR1 KGHSH and CDR2 LQKENI. The CDR3 reads CASSPRGRPQETQYF. The DNA of the CDR3 is TGTGCCAGCTCACCAAGGGGGAGACCGCAGGAGACCCAGTACTTC.

The V and J genes are TRBV6-5 and TRBJ1-5, with D maybe TRBD1 (6 bases). Germline V gives CDR1 MNHEY, CDR2 SVGAGI. The CDR3 totals 15 residues. V gave up 5 bases and J gave up 1 base, with 12 bases separating them. The CDR3 reads CASSPGTPSNQPQHF. CDR3 bases: TGTGCCAGCAGTCCCGGGACACCCAGCAATCAGCCCCAGCATTTT.

CDR3: CAISDPIQGAGELFF. CDR3 coding DNA: TGTGCCATCAGTGACCCGATACAGGGAGCCGGGGAGCTGTTTTTT. The chain links TRBV10-3 to TRBJ2-2, with D possibly TRBD1 on 6 matching bases. The CDR3 length is 15 residues. V gave up 3 bases and J gave up 6 bases, with 14 bases separating them. Germline V lookup: CDR1 ENHRY, CDR2 SYGVKD.

This sequence joins TRBV7-2 and TRBJ2-3; 10 bases agree with TRBD2. CDR1 is SGHTA, CDR2 FQGNSA, per germline. This CDR3 has 14 residues. V was pared by 6 bases and J by 4 bases, with 4 bases of the junction left unmatched. The CDR3 DNA reads TGTGCCAGCAGGCCCGGGACTAGCGCAGATACGCAGTATTTT. Translation gives CASRPGTSADTQYF.

The CDR3 DNA sequence: TGCAGTGCTAGTGGTGCGGGGGCCCGGACTAGCGGGAGGCCCGCAGGGTACGAGCAGTACTTC. Residues: CSASGAGARTSGRPAGYEQYF. This rearrangement joins TRBV20-1 to TRBJ2-7, with TRBD2 matching over 14 bases. The CDR3 length is 21 residues. V lost 3 bases and J lost 4; bases outside the gene matches: 23. Germline V gene data show CDR1 as DFQATT and CDR2 as SNEGSKA (reference sequence).

The chain combines TRBV18 with TRBJ2-5, with 8 bases matching TRBD1. With 3 bases clipped from V and 5 bases from J, the junction kept 8 bases outside the gene matches. This CDR3 contains 15 residues. Germline V gene data show CDR1 as KGHSH and CDR2 as LQKENI. CDR3 DNA sequence: TGTGCCAGCTCACCCATGGACAGGGCTGGCGAGACCCAGTACTTC. Translated: CASSPMDRAGETQYF.

The chain recombines TRBV19 with TRBJ1-5; TRBD1 might be the D (6 bases). Germline lookup yields CDR1 LNHDA and CDR2 SQIVND (reference sequence). The CDR3 contains 10 residues. The CDR3 sequence is CAKGGQPQHF. The CDR3 DNA follows: TGTGCTAAAGGGGGTCAGCCCCAGCATTTT. Full variable domain (rest looked up from reference TRBV19 and TRBJ1-5): DGGITQSPKYLFRKEGQNVTLSCEQNLNHDAMYWYRQDPGQGLRLIYYSQIVNDFQKGDIAEGYSVSREKKESFPLTVTSAQKNPTAFYLCAKGGQPQHFGDGTRLSIL.

CDR3 residues: CASSRGSDIYEQYF. CDR3 nucleotides: TGTGCCAGCTCACGTGGGTCGGACATATACGAGCAGTACTTC. The rearrangement links TRBV18 to TRBJ2-7, with a tentative D call TRBD1 (5 bases). In germline, CDR1 is KGHSH, CDR2 LQKENI. There are 14 residues in the CDR3. Trimming took 4 bases from V and 4 from J, leaving 14 bases between them.

The chain couples TRBV7-2 to TRBJ1-5; D may be TRBD1 (5 bases). Germline-derived CDR1 and CDR2 are SGHTA and FQGNSA. The CDR3 has 14 amino acids. Deletions cut 3 bases from V and 3 bases from J, with 9 bases between. The CDR3 DNA reads TGTGCCAGCAGCTTCAGGGATATCAATCAGCCCCAGCATTTT. Amino acid sequence: CASSFRDINQPQHF. Full variable domain (missing parts from reference TRBV7-2 and TRBJ1-5): GAGVSQSPSNKVTEKGKDVELRCDPISGHTALYWYRQSLGQGLEFLIYFQGNSAPDKSGLPSDRFSAERTGGSVSTLTIQRTQQEDSAVYLCASSFRDINQPQHFGDGTRLSIL.